The source of this TCR beta chain is a study of shared clonotypes between healthy human individuals (dated by TCRdb to the early 2020s). Looking at the study overall: The cohort included three men and a couple of women between 18 and 49 years of age. Per donor, three plates each were used for CD4 naive and CD4 memory, two for CD8 naive, and one for CD8 memory. The study deeply sequenced blood TCR repertoires of about 5 healthy adults to estimate repertoire size and the extent of clonotype sharing between individuals. Libraries were prepared and TCR repertoires were sequenced by different laboratories using diverse techniques, in order to increase sequencing depth and limit assay-specific biases. Each donor's leukapheresis produced roughly between roughly 0.85 and 10 billion PBMCs.

Results the study describes overall, beyond this receptor: Rarefaction of sorted-subset datasets indicated incomplete sequencing despite the large sequencing depth. Only blood was sampled, and tissue TCR repertoires likely differ from those in blood. Clonotypes shared by all four sorted-subset donors showed higher generation probabilities than non-shared clonotypes. Estimated clonotype richness was generally larger for naive than for memory subsets. The genetic and exposure-history diversity represented was limited by the small number of donors. Based on pairwise subsampling, the degree of clonotype sharing among donors was expected to be affected by sequencing depth. Sharing across several donors was observed for approximately 5% of naive CD4, about 4% of naive CD8, 2% to 2.5% of memory CD4, and roughly 0.4% of memory CD8 clonotypes.

The donors were healthy, HIV-negative adults with no recently reported acute infections or vaccinations. Every donor was a Caucasian adult residing in Nashville, Tennessee, USA. CD4+ T cells were enriched through magnetic negative selection, after which naive cells were positively selected on CD45RA and the remaining negative fraction served as the memory subset. After blood collection by leukapheresis, PBMCs were isolated using Ficoll-Histopaque density gradient centrifugation and then cryopreserved in the vapor phase of liquid nitrogen. Analytical flow cytometry was used to check the purity and quantity of every magnetically sorted T cell population. From each sorted fraction, genomic DNA was isolated and quantified by UV absorbance on a Nanodrop 2000c. In regard to this clone: Its antigen target is currently unknown. Base quality data are lacking; no much larger clone is found one base away. The same CDR3 arises from other DNA sequences in this sample as well.

Using the deep immunoSEQ assay, TCR CDR3 regions were amplified from genomic DNA by multiplex PCR. For each cell subset, the extracted genomic DNA was distributed evenly across all wells of several immunoSEQ 96-well plates, and each plate served as one replicate. For sorted subsets, each replicate PCR was loaded with approximately 200 ng genomic DNA, equivalent to 30,000 or so T cell genomes. The purified libraries were quantified using a Qubit 3.0 fluorometer, sized with a Bioanalyzer 2100, and then quantified again using the KAPA Library Quantification kit. Each immunoSEQ 96-well plate was sequenced on its own single-read 150-cycle Illumina NextSeq 550 flow cell. In the authors' own workflow: Because the immunoSEQ output held only junctional sequences and lacked quality scores, the filtering could not match the filtering applied to full-length reads. To assign V/J genes and CDR3, sequences were annotated using PyIR, a Python wrapper for IgBLAST v1.9, with IMGT germline references. Reads were filtered out if the reads had weak V/J assignments (E-value above 1e-6), no CDR3, stop codons, out-of-frame junctions, or ambiguous translated residues. V3J clonotypes were defined as sequences sharing the same inferred V gene, J gene, and CDR3 amino acid sequence. Percentage overlap between repertoires was computed as shared unique clonotypes divided by the size of the smaller repertoire. Three approaches were used to assess repertoire richness: RTK rarefaction, the Chao1 estimator, and Recon v2.1 estimates of unobserved clonotypes. Generation probabilities were computed with OLGA for all TCRbeta clonotypes obtained by the gDNA method from several donors. TCRdb re-hosts the immuneACCESS table, in-frame sequences only. Its copies lack some clones; in the studies checked, an unresolved V gene accounts for under half of them, and the cause for the rest is not known. V, J and clone size are those of that table, while D and trimming were read from the DNA. This sample gives about 1.1 million clones in total; about four fifths of them show up just once. The ten largest clonotypes hold approximately 0.5% of the sample.

There are 14 amino acids in the CDR3, from cysteine to phenylalanine inclusive. Only the CDR3 region is kept as DNA, spanning 42 bases read in frame from base 1. Trimming takes 2 bases off V and 7 bases off J; junction bases not matched to a gene: 1. From a lookup of the germline V gene, CDR1 and CDR2 are SGHRS and YFSETQ. The sequenced material came from memory CD4+ T cells from PBMCs. What the cell subset or site label conveys for this sample: CD45RA-negative fraction. The rearranged chain carries TRBV5-1 and TRBJ1-4; TRBD1 matches 11 bases in the middle. The TCR comes from a man between 18 and 35 years old in good health. Some clones in this sample may be carry-over from other donors' samples. The nucleotide sequence is given as TGCGCCAGCAGCTTCGGGACAGGGGGTGAAAAACTGTTTTTT. This sequence encodes CASSFGTGGEKLFF.